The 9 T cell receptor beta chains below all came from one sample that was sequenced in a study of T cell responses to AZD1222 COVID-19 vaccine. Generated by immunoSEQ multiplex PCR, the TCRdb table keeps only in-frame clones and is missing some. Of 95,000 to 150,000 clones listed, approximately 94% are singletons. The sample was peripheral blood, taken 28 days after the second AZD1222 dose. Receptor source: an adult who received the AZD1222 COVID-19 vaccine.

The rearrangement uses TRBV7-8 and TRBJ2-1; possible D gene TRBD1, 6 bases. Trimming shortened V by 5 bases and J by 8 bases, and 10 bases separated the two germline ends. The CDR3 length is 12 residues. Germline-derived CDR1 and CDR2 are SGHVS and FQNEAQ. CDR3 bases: TGTGCCAGCAGCCCGGACAGCGATGAGCAGTTCTTC. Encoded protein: CASSPDSDEQFF.

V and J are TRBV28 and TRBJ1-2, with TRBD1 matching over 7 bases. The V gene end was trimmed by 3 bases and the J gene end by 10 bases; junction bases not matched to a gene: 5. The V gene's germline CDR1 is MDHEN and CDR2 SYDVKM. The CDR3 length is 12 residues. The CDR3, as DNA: TGTGCCAGCAGTTTTACACAGGGGTACTACACCTTC. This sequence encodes CASSFTQGYYTF.

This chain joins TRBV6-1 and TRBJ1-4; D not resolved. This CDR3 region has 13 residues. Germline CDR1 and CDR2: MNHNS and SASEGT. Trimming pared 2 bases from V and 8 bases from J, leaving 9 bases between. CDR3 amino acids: CASSELGREKLFF. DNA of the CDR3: TGTGCCAGCAGTGAACTTGGTCGGGAAAAACTGTTTTTT.

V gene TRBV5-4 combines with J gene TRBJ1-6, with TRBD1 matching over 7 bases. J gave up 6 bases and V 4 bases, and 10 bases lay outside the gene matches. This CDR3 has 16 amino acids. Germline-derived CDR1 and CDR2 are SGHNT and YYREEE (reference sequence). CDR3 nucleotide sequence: TGTGCCAGCAGCGGCCGGACAGGCGGAAGTAATTCACCCCTCCACTTT. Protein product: CASSGRTGGSNSPLHF.

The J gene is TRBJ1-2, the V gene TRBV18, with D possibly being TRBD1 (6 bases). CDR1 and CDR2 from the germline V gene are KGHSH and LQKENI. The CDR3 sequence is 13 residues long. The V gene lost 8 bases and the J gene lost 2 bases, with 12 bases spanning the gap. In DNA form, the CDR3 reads TGTGCCAGCGCCAACAGGGAAAACTATGGCTACACCTTC. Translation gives CASANRENYGYTF.

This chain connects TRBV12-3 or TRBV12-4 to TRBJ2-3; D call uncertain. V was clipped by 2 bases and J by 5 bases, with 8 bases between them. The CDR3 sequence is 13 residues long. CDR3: CASSLTRGDTQYF. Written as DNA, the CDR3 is TGTGCCAGCAGTTTAACCCGCGGAGATACGCAGTATTTT.

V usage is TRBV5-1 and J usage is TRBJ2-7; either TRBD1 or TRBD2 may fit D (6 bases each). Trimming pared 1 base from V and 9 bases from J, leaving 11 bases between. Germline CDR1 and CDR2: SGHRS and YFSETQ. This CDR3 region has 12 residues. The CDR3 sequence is CASSLWGAVQYF. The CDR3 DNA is TGCGCCAGCAGCTTGTGGGGGGCCGTGCAGTACTTC.

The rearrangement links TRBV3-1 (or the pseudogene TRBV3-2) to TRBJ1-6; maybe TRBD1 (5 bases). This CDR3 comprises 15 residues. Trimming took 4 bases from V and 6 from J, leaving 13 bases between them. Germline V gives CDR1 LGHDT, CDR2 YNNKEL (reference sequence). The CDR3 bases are TGTGCCAGCAGCCCTTTGGGAGGGGTTAATTCACCCCTCCACTTT. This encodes CASSPLGGVNSPLHF.

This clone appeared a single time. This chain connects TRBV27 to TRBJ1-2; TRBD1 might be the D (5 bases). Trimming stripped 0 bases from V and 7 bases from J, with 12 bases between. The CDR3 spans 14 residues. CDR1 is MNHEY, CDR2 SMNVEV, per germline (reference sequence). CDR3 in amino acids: CASSLSFSGPGYTF. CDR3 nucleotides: TGTGCCAGCAGTTTATCGTTTTCGGGGCCTGGCTACACCTTC.